One sample yielded the 18 T cell receptor beta chains listed below, sequenced in a study of blood T cell repertoires in COVID-19. Assay used: immunoSEQ multiplex PCR; TCRdb lists only in-frame clones, some missing. The table has about 67,000 clones, around 90% seen once; the top ten hold 15% to 20%. Material: peripheral blood. These receptor sequences come from a woman of 80 years or more with acute or convalescent COVID-19.

The rearrangement uses TRBV24-1 and TRBJ1-1, with D hard to call. V shed 10 bases and J shed 0 bases, with 11 bases lying between them. The CDR3 has 13 residues. Germline CDR1 KGHDR, CDR2 SFDVKD. As DNA, the CDR3 is TGTGCCACTAGCGGGCACCTGAACACTGAAGCTTTCTTT. This translates into CATSGHLNTEAFF.

This chain links TRBV30 with TRBJ1-4, with 8 bases lining up with TRBD1. The V and J ends lost 1 base and 7 bases, in that order; junction bases with no gene match: 5. The CDR3 is made up of 14 amino acids. Germline CDR1 is GTSNPN and CDR2 is SVGIG (reference sequence). The chain's CDR3 is CAWSGTGRGEKLFF. For the CDR3, the DNA is TGTGCCTGGAGTGGGACAGGGAGGGGTGAAAAACTGTTTTTT.

The rearrangement joins TRBV21-1 to TRBJ1-1; the table calls TRBD1, which could not be checked here. TRBV21-1 is designated a pseudogene. This CDR3 has 16 amino acids. The chain's CDR3 is CASSKETPLGRGEAFF. Here the CDR3 DNA reads TGTGCCAGCAGCAAAGAAACCCCCTTAGGAAGGGGAGAAGCTTTCTTT.

CDR3 DNA sequence: TGTGCCAGCGCCCGAGGGATCGAGGGTGAAAAACTGTTTTTT. Translated, it gives CASARGIEGEKLFF. The chain is built from TRBV5-5 and TRBJ1-4; D not certain. V dropped 7 bases and J dropped 7 bases, with 17 bases sitting between them. CDR3 size: 14 residues. Germline V gene data show CDR1 as SGHKS and CDR2 as YYEKEE (reference sequence).

The chain combines TRBV18 with TRBJ1-6, with D unresolved. This CDR3 is built from 14 residues. Germline V gene data show CDR1 as KGHSH and CDR2 as LQKENI. Trimming pared 2 bases from V and 10 bases from J, leaving 12 bases between. The chain's CDR3 is CASSPAGSGSPLHF. The CDR3, as DNA: TGTGCCAGCTCACCAGCGGGCAGTGGATCACCCCTCCACTTT.

The rearrangement uses TRBV19 and TRBJ2-1; TRBD2 matches 11 bases. CDR1 and CDR2 from the germline V gene are LNHDA and SQIVND (reference sequence). The V gene end was trimmed by 8 bases and the J gene end by 9 bases; junction bases not matched to a gene: 12. The CDR3 has 15 residues. CDR3 sequence: CASREIAGGRGEQFF. The CDR3 DNA reads as TGTGCCAGTCGGGAAATAGCGGGAGGGCGCGGTGAGCAGTTCTTC.

The gene calls are TRBV5-4 and TRBJ2-3, with 14 bases fitting TRBD2. Per the germline V gene, CDR1 is SGHNT and CDR2 is YYREEE (reference sequence). CDR3 length: 19 residues. V was clipped by 1 base and J by 5 bases; unmatched bases: 12. CDR3 sequence: CASSLPHRTSGGSGDTQYF. The CDR3 bases are TGTGCCAGCAGCTTGCCCCACCGGACTAGCGGGGGGTCTGGAGATACGCAGTATTTT.

By its share, this clone is medium-sized (0.01 to 0.1%). V and J are TRBV19 and TRBJ2-3; D gene ambiguous. Trimming stripped 0 bases from V and 3 bases from J, with 7 bases between. Germline V lookup: CDR1 LNHDA, CDR2 SQIVND (reference sequence). CDR3 size: 14 residues. The CDR3 region is CASSIDSQTDTQYF. The CDR3, as DNA: TGTGCCAGTAGTATAGATTCCCAAACAGATACGCAGTATTTT.

The chain couples TRBV9 to TRBJ2-1; 10 bases line up with TRBD2. The CDR3 runs to 14 residues. From germline, CDR1 is SGDLS and CDR2 YYNGEE. With 1 base clipped from V and 8 bases from J, the junction kept 3 bases outside the gene matches. CDR3 protein: CASSVPSGSHEQFF. The CDR3 nucleotides read TGTGCCAGCAGCGTACCTAGCGGGAGTCATGAGCAGTTCTTC. Supplemented by reference TRBV9 and TRBJ2-1, the full variable domain reads DSGVTQTPKHLITATGQRVTLRCSPRSGDLSVYWYQQSLDQGLQFLIQYYNGEERAKGNILERFSAQQFPDLHSELNLSSLELGDSALYFCASSVPSGSHEQFFGPGTRLTVL.

The rearrangement links TRBV27 to TRBJ1-6; 8 nucleotides match TRBD1. The CDR3 has 16 residues. Germline CDR1 and CDR2: MNHEY and SMNVEV (reference sequence). The J segment lost 5 bases and the V segment lost 5 bases, leaving 8 bases of the junction unmatched. DNA of the CDR3: TGTGCCAGCAGTCCCGGACAGGGACTAAATAATTCACCCCTCCACTTT. Its translation: CASSPGQGLNNSPLHF.

V and J are TRBV7-2 and TRBJ1-2; 7 nucleotides match TRBD1. Trimming at V came to 4 bases and at J to 7 bases, leaving 6 bases not matched to a gene. The germline CDR1 and CDR2 sequences are SGHTA and FQGNSA. The CDR3 runs to 13 residues. The CDR3 loop is CASSSYRGSGYTF. The DNA of the CDR3 is TGTGCCAGCAGCTCATACAGGGGTTCTGGCTACACCTTC.

The rearrangement uses TRBV15 and TRBJ2-3, with TRBD2 matching 9 bases. This CDR3 is built from 16 residues. Per germline, CDR1 LNHNV and CDR2 YYDKDF (reference sequence). With 0 bases clipped from V and 4 bases from J, the junction kept 5 bases outside the gene matches. The DNA for the CDR3 is TGTGCCACCAGCAGAGAAGGCGGGGGGGCCGCAGATACGCAGTATTTT. This encodes CATSREGGGAADTQYF.

The chain has TRBV4-2 and TRBJ2-5; the match to TRBD2 covers 10 bases. Unmatched junction bases numbered 7, after V lost 1 base and J lost 5 bases. Looked up from germline, CDR1 is LGHNA and CDR2 is YNFKEQ. This CDR3 has 16 residues. The CDR3 spells CASSQVSGGAEETQYF. The CDR3 DNA sequence: TGTGCCAGCAGCCAAGTCAGCGGGGGGGCGGAGGAGACCCAGTACTTC.

Concerning this clone: A junction boundary mismatches the germline segment, possibly from a read error. The V call is TRBV4-3, the J call TRBJ1-4; TRBD1 matches at 7 bases. Germline CDR1 is LGHNA and CDR2 is YSLEER. This CDR3 has 13 amino acids. The CDR3 DNA follows: TGCGCCAGCAGTCGGGTGCTAGGACAGGCCCCTCTGTTT. Translating it yields CASSRVLGQAPLF.

This clone was counted once. The gene calls are TRBV18 and TRBJ2-1; 9 positions match TRBD2. The CDR3 contains 15 residues. Germline lookup yields CDR1 KGHSH and CDR2 LQKENI. J gave up 3 bases and V 4 bases, and 4 bases lay outside the gene matches. The CDR3 nucleotides read TGTGCCAGCTCACAATCGACTAGCGGCTACAATGAGCAGTTCTTC. As protein: CASSQSTSGYNEQFF.

The V gene is TRBV5-1, the J gene TRBJ1-2; 9 bases map to TRBD1. The junction had 15 bases not matched to a gene; V was cut back by 0 bases and J by 6 bases. The CDR3 covers 18 residues. Germline CDR1 SGHRS, CDR2 YFSETQ. Here the CDR3 reads CASSLEVRDRVGYDGYTF. CDR3 sequence (DNA): TGCGCCAGCAGCTTGGAGGTCAGGGACAGGGTCGGCTATGATGGCTACACCTTC.

The rearrangement links TRBV7-9 to TRBJ2-7, with a weak D call TRBD1 (6 bases). The V and J ends lost 3 bases and 1 base respectively, with 10 bases between them. The CDR3 loop spans 14 amino acids. Looked up from germline, CDR1 is SEHNR and CDR2 is FQNEAQ (reference sequence). CDR3 DNA: TGTGCCAGCAGCTTCTTCGGACAGTCCTACGAGCAGTACTTC. Residues: CASSFFGQSYEQYF. The full variable domain, in which reference TRBV7-9 and TRBJ2-7 provide the parts outside the CDR3, is DTGVSQNPRHKITKRGQNVTFRCDPISEHNRLYWYRQTLGQGPEFLTYFQNEAQLEKSRLLSDRFSAERPKGSFSTLEIQRTEQGDSAMYLCASSFFGQSYEQYFGPGTRLTVT.

The J gene is TRBJ1-4, the V gene TRBV7-8; D might be TRBD1 (5 bases). Germline V lookup: CDR1 SGHVS, CDR2 FQNEAQ. This CDR3 is built from 15 residues. V was cut by 1 base and J by 8 bases, with 14 bases left in between. The CDR3 protein is CASSLESGVWEKLFF. The CDR3 nucleotides read TGTGCCAGCAGCTTAGAGTCGGGGGTTTGGGAAAAACTGTTTTTT.